This TCR beta chain was profiled in a study of cytomegalovirus exposure and HLA in healthy donors. The PCR was carried out with 60 Vbeta primers and 13 Jbeta primers. Assay used: immunoSEQ multiplex PCR; TCRdb lists only in-frame clones, some missing. The sample records 120,000 or so clones, 75% to 85% being singletons. CDR1 and CDR2 (germline): SGHDT, YYEEEE. The CDR3 extends over 13 amino acids. V was clipped by 1 base and J by 0 bases, with 4 bases between them. Material for sequencing was PBMCs. The genes are TRBV5-6 and TRBJ1-2; D unclear. This TCR came from a male donor in good health and CMV-seronegative. CDR3: CASSLSPNYGYTF. The CDR3 DNA sequence: TGTGCCAGCAGCTTGAGCCCTAACTATGGCTACACCTTC. The complete variable domain, with remaining parts taken from reference TRBV5-6 and TRBJ1-2, reads DAGVTQSPTHLIKTRGQQVTLRCSPKSGHDTVSWYQQALGQGPQFIFQYYEEEERQRGNFPDRFSGHQFPNYSSELNVNALLLGDSALYLCASSLSPNYGYTFGSGTRLTVV.